Shown below are 22 T cell receptor beta chains from a single sample sequenced in a study of blood T cell repertoires in COVID-19. Some clones are missing from TCRdb's copy, which holds only in-frame ones; the method was immunoSEQ multiplex PCR. The data hold 100,000 to 150,000 clones, with roughly nine tenths observed a single time. Sequencing was done on a sample of peripheral blood. These receptors originate from a man in his fifties with COVID-19, enrolled during active disease.

The rearrangement joins TRBV5-1 to TRBJ2-7; 7 bases align to TRBD1. The CDR3 consists of 15 residues. V trimming: 4 bases; J trimming: 0 bases; junction bases outside the gene matches: 7. Germline CDR1 reads SGHRS; CDR2 reads YFSETQ. CDR3 nucleotide sequence: TGCGCCAGCAGCCCGGCCGGGACAGACTCCTACGAGCAGTACTTC. The encoded protein is CASSPAGTDSYEQYF.

This clone has just a few counts. As DNA, the CDR3 is TGCGCCAGCAGCCGATGGGGACTAGCGGTTGCCAATGAGCAGTTCTTC. This codes for CASSRWGLAVANEQFF. The rearrangement uses TRBV5-1 and TRBJ2-1, with 11 bases lining up with TRBD2. V lost 4 bases and J lost 6; bases outside the gene matches: 9. The CDR3 extends over 16 amino acids. Germline values: CDR1 SGHRS, CDR2 YFSETQ.

The gene calls are TRBV3-1 (or the pseudogene TRBV3-2) and TRBJ1-5; D uncertain. There are 14 residues in the CDR3. Germline V gene sequence: CDR1 LGHDT, CDR2 YNNKEL (reference sequence). The germline V and J ends were trimmed by 4 bases and 0 bases, with 7 bases remaining between them. In DNA, the CDR3 is TGTGCCAGCAGCCCCACACATAGCAATCAGCCCCAGCATTTT. The encoded protein is CASSPTHSNQPQHF.

The V and J genes are TRBV7-2 and TRBJ2-1, with 7 nucleotides matching TRBD2. Germline CDR1 is SGHTA and CDR2 is FQGNSA. The CDR3 covers 13 residues. V lost 8 bases, J lost 6 bases, and 7 bases stayed unmatched. The CDR3 protein is CASHRGVLNEQFF. CDR3 bases: TGTGCCAGCCACCGGGGGGTACTCAATGAGCAGTTCTTC.

The chain couples TRBV9 to TRBJ1-4; D not resolved. Germline values: CDR1 SGDLS, CDR2 YYNGEE. With 0 bases removed from V and 8 bases from J, the gap between germline ends came to 11 bases. This CDR3 comprises 14 residues. Written as DNA, the CDR3 is TGTGCCAGCAGCGTAGGAGGGTTTGGAGAAAAACTGTTTTTT. As protein: CASSVGGFGEKLFF.

The rearrangement links TRBV13 to TRBJ1-2; 10 bases fit TRBD1. CDR3 length: 13 amino acids. Trimming removed 5 bases from V and 8 bases from J; junction bases left unmatched: 5. Germline CDR1 PRHDT, CDR2 FYEKMQ (reference sequence). DNA for the CDR3: TGTGCCAGCAGCGCCGGGACAGGGGCCGGCTACACCTTC. Translation gives CASSAGTGAGYTF.

The chain combines TRBV27 with TRBJ1-2; D may be TRBD1 (6 bases). CDR3 length: 14 amino acids. The germline V gene has CDR1 MNHEY and CDR2 SMNVEV (reference sequence). The V end was cut by 3 bases, the J end by 5 bases, with 13 bases between. The CDR3, as DNA: TGTGCCAGCAGTTTCGGGGGGCGTGGGTATGGCTACACCTTC. Its protein product is CASSFGGRGYGYTF.

The rearrangement uses TRBV5-3 and TRBJ2-1; TRBD2 matches at 9 bases. TRBV5-3 is filed as an ORF, its function uncertain. V lost 1 base, J lost 9 bases, and 8 bases stayed unmatched. The CDR3 consists of 15 residues. The chain's CDR3 is CARSLSWTSDGEQFF. In nucleotides, the CDR3 is TGTGCCAGAAGCTTGAGTTGGACTAGCGACGGTGAGCAGTTCTTC.

This chain connects TRBV18 to TRBJ2-5; 15 bases are a match to TRBD2. V trimming: 3 bases; J trimming: 7 bases; junction bases outside the gene matches: 9. Germline-derived CDR1 and CDR2 are KGHSH and LQKENI. This CDR3 is 17 amino acids long. The CDR3 spells CASSPTSPGLAGGTQYF. Written as DNA, the CDR3 is TGTGCCAGCTCACCGACTTCACCGGGACTAGCGGGAGGGACCCAGTACTTC.

The chain links TRBV9 to TRBJ1-1; perhaps TRBD1 as D (6 bases). Germline CDR1 and CDR2: SGDLS and YYNGEE. Trimming left V 0 bases short and J 6 bases short, with 15 bases between. This CDR3 contains 15 residues. The CDR3 loop is CASSVEGQLSSEAFF. The CDR3 nucleotides read TGTGCCAGCAGCGTAGAAGGACAGCTAAGCTCTGAAGCTTTCTTT. The full variable domain, its missing parts supplied by reference TRBV9 and TRBJ1-1, is DSGVTQTPKHLITATGQRVTLRCSPRSGDLSVYWYQQSLDQGLQFLIQYYNGEERAKGNILERFSAQQFPDLHSELNLSSLELGDSALYFCASSVEGQLSSEAFFGQGTRLTVV.

This chain connects TRBV5-5 to TRBJ2-6; 8 nucleotides agree with TRBD2. CDR3 size: 17 residues. Trimming took 3 bases from V and 2 from J; bases not matched to a gene: 7. Germline V lookup: CDR1 SGHKS, CDR2 YYEKEE (reference sequence). The CDR3 loop reads CASSSKAGEAGANVLTF. For the CDR3, the DNA is TGTGCCAGCAGCTCTAAAGCGGGAGAAGCTGGGGCCAACGTCCTGACTTTC.

The sample holds a few counts of this clone. This chain uses TRBV6-1 with TRBJ2-7; D gene unclear. V was cut by 2 bases and J by 2 bases, with 13 bases left in between. Per the germline V gene, CDR1 is MNHNS and CDR2 is SASEGT. CDR3 length equals 15 residues. Written as DNA, the CDR3 is TGTGCCAGCAGTGAAACAGTCGAGCTCACCTACGAGCAGTACTTC. Encoded protein: CASSETVELTYEQYF.

This clone was counted once. The J gene is TRBJ2-5, the V gene TRBV29-1; possible D gene TRBD1, 7 bases. The CDR3 covers 13 residues. The V gene's germline CDR1 is SQVTM and CDR2 ANQGSEA. The V and J ends lost 6 bases and 5 bases respectively, with 16 bases between them. CDR3 nucleotide sequence: TGCAGCGTCGGACAGGAGGGTGCGGAGACCCAGTACTTC. Translating it yields CSVGQEGAETQYF.

The CDR3 here is CASSGGFQETQYF. The CDR3 DNA reads TGTGCCAGCAGCGGGGGGTTCCAAGAGACCCAGTACTTC. V and J are TRBV28 and TRBJ2-5; 7 nucleotides line up with TRBD2. Germline-derived CDR1 and CDR2 are MDHEN and SYDVKM. Unmatched junction bases numbered 2, after V lost 6 bases and J lost 1 base. The CDR3 extends over 13 amino acids.

This chain joins TRBV4-1 and TRBJ2-5, with 9 nucleotides matching TRBD2. V was clipped by 1 base and J by 4 bases; unmatched bases: 1. Germline CDR1 reads MGHRA; CDR2 reads YSYEKL. The CDR3 consists of 14 residues. CDR3 nucleotide sequence: TGCGCCAGCAGCCAAGCACTAGCGGGAGAGACCCAGTACTTC. Translated: CASSQALAGETQYF.

The rearrangement links TRBV6-5 to TRBJ2-3, with no clear D. CDR1 is MNHEY and CDR2 is SVGAGI in the germline V gene. CDR3 length equals 14 residues. V dropped 6 bases and J dropped 4 bases, with 14 bases sitting between them. CDR3 nucleotide sequence: TGTGCCAGCAGGCTAAACCCGGGTGCAGATACGCAGTATTTT. Translating it yields CASRLNPGADTQYF.

The J gene is TRBJ2-5, the V gene TRBV24-1; TRBD1 matches at 8 bases. The germline CDR1 and CDR2 sequences are KGHDR and SFDVKD. V trimming: 0 bases; J trimming: 2 bases; junction bases outside the gene matches: 7. There are 17 residues in the CDR3. As DNA, the CDR3 is TGTGCCACCAGTGATTTGCACCCCGGGACAGGTCAAGAGACCCAGTACTTC. This encodes CATSDLHPGTGQETQYF.

The chain couples TRBV27 to TRBJ2-7, with a tentative D call TRBD1 (5 bases). The CDR3 is 15 residues long. Germline V lookup: CDR1 MNHEY, CDR2 SMNVEV (reference sequence). Trimming took off 2 bases at V and 3 bases at J, with 14 bases between the two ends. The CDR3, as DNA: TGTGCCAGCAGTTTAAGTCAGGGTTTCATCTACGAGCAGTACTTC. This codes for CASSLSQGFIYEQYF.

The gene calls are TRBV9 and TRBJ2-1; TRBD2 agrees at 7 bases. CDR1 and CDR2 from the germline V gene are SGDLS and YYNGEE. This CDR3 spans 15 amino acids. V lost 0 bases, J lost 7 bases, and 7 bases stayed unmatched. The CDR3 DNA reads as TGTGCCAGCAGCGTAGAGGTCGGACTAGGTAATGAGCAGTTCTTC. Amino acids: CASSVEVGLGNEQFF.

V and J are TRBV3-1 (or the pseudogene TRBV3-2) and TRBJ2-7; D might be TRBD2 (6 bases). V lost 4 bases, J lost 4 bases, and 8 bases lay in between. CDR1 and CDR2 from the germline V gene are LGHDT and YNNKEL (reference sequence). This CDR3 comprises 12 residues. This CDR3 reads CASSRGRYEQYF. Written as DNA, the CDR3 is TGTGCCAGCAGCCGGGGGAGGTACGAGCAGTACTTC.

This rearrangement joins TRBV19 to TRBJ2-1; TRBD2 agrees at 10 bases. Trimming removed 5 bases from V and 6 bases from J; junction bases left unmatched: 7. The CDR3 loop spans 15 amino acids. The V gene's germline CDR1 is LNHDA and CDR2 SQIVND (reference sequence). The CDR3 region is CASSAGLASGNEQFF. The DNA of the CDR3 is TGTGCCAGTAGTGCGGGACTAGCGAGTGGCAATGAGCAGTTCTTC.

V and J are TRBV25-1 and TRBJ2-3, with D possibly matching TRBD1 (5 bases). Germline V gene sequence: CDR1 MGHDK, CDR2 SYGVNS. Trimming took 6 bases from V and 11 from J, leaving 12 bases between them. This CDR3 contains 11 residues. The CDR3 region is CASRGVGQQYF. The CDR3 nucleotides read TGTGCCAGCAGGGGTGTAGGACAGCAGTATTTT.